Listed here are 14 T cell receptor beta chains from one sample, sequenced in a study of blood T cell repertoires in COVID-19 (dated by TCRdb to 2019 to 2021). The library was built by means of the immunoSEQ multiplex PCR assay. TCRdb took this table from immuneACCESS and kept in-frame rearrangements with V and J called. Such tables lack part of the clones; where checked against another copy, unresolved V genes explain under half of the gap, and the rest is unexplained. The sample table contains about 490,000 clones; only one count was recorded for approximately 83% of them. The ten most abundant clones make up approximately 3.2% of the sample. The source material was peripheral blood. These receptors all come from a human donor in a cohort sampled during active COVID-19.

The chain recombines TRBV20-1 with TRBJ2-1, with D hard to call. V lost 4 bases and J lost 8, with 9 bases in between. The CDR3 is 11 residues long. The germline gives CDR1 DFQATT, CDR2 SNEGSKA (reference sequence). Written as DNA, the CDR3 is TGCAGTGCTATTCCAGAGGATGAGCAGTTCTTC. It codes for CSAIPEDEQFF.

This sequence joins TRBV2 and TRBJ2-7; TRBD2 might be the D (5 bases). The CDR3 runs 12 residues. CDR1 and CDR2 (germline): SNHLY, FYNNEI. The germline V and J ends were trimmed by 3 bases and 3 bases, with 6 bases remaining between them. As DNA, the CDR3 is TGTGCCAGCAGTGAGACTAACTACGAGCAGTACTTC. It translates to CASSETNYEQYF.

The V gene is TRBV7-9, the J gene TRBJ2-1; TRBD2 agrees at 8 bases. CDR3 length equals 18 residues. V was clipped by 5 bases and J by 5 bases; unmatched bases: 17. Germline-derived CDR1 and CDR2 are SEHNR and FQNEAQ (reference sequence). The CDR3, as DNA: TGTGCCAGCAGCCCCCCTCCCCTCACTAGCGGAACAGACAATGAGCAGTTCTTC. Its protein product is CASSPPPLTSGTDNEQFF.

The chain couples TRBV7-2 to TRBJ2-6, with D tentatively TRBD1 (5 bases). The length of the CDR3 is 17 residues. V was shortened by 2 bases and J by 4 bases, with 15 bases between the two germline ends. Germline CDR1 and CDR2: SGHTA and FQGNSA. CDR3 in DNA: TGTGCCAGCAGCTTATCATATGGGGCGAGGGGGGCCAACGTCCTGACTTTC. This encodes CASSLSYGARGANVLTF.

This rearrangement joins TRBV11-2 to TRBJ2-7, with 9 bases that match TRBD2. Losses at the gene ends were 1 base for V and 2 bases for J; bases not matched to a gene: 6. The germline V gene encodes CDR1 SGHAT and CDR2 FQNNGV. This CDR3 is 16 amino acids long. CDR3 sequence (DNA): TGTGCCAGCAGCTTAGCTCCTAGCGGGATCCCCTACGAGCAGTACTTC. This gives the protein CASSLAPSGIPYEQYF.

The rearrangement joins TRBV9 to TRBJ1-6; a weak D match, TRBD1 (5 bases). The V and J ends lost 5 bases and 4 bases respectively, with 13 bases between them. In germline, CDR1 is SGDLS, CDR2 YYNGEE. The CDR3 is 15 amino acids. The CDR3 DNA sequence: TGTGCCAGCAGGGCCGGAGGGGAGTATAATTCACCCCTCCACTTT. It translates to CASRAGGEYNSPLHF. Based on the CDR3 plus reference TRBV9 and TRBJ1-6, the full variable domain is DSGVTQTPKHLITATGQRVTLRCSPRSGDLSVYWYQQSLDQGLQFLIQYYNGEERAKGNILERFSAQQFPDLHSELNLSSLELGDSALYFCASRAGGEYNSPLHFGNGTRLTVT.

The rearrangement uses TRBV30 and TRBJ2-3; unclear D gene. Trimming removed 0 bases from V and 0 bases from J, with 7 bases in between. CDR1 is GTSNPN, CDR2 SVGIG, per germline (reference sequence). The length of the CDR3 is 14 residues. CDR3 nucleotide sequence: TGTGCCTGGAGTGTACTCTCTAGCACAGATACGCAGTATTTT. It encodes CAWSVLSSTDTQYF.

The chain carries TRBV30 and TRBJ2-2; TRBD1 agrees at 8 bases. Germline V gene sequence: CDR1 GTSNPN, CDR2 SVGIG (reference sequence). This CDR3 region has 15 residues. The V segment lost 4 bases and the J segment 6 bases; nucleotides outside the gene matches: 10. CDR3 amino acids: CAWNRLTGAPGELFF. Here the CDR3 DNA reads TGTGCCTGGAACCGGTTGACAGGGGCTCCCGGGGAGCTGTTTTTT.

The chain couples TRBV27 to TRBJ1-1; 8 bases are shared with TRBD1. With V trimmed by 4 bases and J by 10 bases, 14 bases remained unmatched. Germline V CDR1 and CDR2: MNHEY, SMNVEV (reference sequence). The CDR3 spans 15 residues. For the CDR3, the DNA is TGTGCCAGCAGTTCCCTCGGACAGGGTCCCTCAACAGCTTTCTTT. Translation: CASSSLGQGPSTAFF.

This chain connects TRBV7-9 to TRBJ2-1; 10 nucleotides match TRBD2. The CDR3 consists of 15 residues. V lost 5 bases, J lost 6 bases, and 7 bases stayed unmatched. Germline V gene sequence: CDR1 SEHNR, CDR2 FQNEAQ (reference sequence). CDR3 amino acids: CASSLAAGGPNEQFF. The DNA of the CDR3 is TGTGCCAGCAGCCTCGCAGCGGGAGGGCCCAATGAGCAGTTCTTC.

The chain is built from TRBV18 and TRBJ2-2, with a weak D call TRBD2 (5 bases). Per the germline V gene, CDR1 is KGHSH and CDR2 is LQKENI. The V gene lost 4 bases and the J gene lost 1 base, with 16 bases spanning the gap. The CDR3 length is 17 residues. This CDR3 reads CASSRDEIALNTGELFF. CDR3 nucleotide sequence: TGTGCCAGCTCACGAGACGAGATAGCGCTGAACACCGGGGAGCTGTTTTTT. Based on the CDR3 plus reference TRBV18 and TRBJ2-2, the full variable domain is NAGVMQNPRHLVRRRGQEARLRCSPMKGHSHVYWYRQLPEEGLKFMVYLQKENIIDESGMPKERFSAEFPKEGPSILRIQQVVRGDSAAYFCASSRDEIALNTGELFFGEGSRLTVL.

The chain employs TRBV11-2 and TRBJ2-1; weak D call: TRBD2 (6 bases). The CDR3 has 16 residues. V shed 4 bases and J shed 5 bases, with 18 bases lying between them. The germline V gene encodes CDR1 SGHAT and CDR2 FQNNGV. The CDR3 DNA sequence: TGTGCCAGCAGCTGGGATCCTGCGGGATTGAACAATGAGCAGTTCTTC. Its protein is CASSWDPAGLNNEQFF.

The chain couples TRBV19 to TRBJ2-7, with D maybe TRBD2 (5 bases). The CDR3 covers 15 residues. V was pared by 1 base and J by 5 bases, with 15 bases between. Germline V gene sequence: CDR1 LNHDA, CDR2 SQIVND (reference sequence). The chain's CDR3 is CASSIAGRAAHEQYF. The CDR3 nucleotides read TGTGCCAGTAGTATAGCGGGAAGGGCGGCCCACGAGCAGTACTTC.

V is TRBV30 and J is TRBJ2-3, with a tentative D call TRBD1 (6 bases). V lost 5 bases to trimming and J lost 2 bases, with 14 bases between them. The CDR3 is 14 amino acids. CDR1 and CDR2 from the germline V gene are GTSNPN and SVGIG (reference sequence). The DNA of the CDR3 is TGTGCCTGGGGACGACAGGACCTCACAGATACGCAGTATTTT. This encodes CAWGRQDLTDTQYF.